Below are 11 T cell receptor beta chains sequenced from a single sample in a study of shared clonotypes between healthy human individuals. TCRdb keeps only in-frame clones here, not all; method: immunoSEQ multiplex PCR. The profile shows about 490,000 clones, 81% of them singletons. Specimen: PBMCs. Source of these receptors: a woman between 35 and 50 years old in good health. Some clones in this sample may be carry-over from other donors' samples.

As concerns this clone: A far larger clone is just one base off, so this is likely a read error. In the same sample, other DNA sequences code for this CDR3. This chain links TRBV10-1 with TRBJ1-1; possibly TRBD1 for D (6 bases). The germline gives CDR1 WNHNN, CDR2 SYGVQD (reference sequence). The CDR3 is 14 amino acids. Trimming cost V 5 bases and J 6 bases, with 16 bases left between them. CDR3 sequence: CASSPTGGGAEAFF. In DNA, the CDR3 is TGCGCCAGCAGTCCGACAGGTGGAGGGGCTGAAGCTTTCTTT.

As DNA, the CDR3 is TGCGCCAGCAGCCGACCTAGCGGGAGGGCTTACAATGAGCAGTTCTTC. Its protein is CASSRPSGRAYNEQFF. J is TRBJ2-1 and V is TRBV4-1; the match to TRBD2 covers 12 bases. Trimming took 4 bases from V and 4 from J; bases not matched to a gene: 5. The CDR3 runs to 16 residues. Per germline, CDR1 MGHRA and CDR2 YSYEKL.

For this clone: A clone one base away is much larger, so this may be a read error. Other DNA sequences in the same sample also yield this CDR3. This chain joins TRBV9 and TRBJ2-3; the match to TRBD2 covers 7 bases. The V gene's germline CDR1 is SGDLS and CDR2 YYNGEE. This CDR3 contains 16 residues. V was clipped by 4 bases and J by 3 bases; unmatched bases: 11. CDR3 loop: CASSHGLAGATDTQYF. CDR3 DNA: TGTGCCAGCAGCCACGGACTGGCGGGAGCAACAGATACGCAGTATTTT.

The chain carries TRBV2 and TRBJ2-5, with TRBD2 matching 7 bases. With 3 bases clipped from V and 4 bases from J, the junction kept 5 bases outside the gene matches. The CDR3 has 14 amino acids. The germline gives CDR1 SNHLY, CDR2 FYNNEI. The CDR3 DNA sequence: TGTGCCAGCAGTGAGCGGGGGTATAGAGAGACCCAGTACTTC. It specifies CASSERGYRETQYF. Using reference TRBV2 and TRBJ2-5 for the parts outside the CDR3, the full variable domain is EPEVTQTPSHQVTQMGQEVILRCVPISNHLYFYWYRQILGQKVEFLVSFYNNEISEKSEIFDDQFSVERPDGSNFTLKIRSTKLEDSAMYFCASSERGYRETQYFGPGTRLLVL.

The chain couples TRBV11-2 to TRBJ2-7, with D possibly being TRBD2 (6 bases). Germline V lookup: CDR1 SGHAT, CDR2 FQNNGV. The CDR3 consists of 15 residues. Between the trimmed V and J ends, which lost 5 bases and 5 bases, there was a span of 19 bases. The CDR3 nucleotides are TGTGCCAGCAGCAGGAGGGGTACTAGCCTCGACGAGCAGTACTTC. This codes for CASSRRGTSLDEQYF.

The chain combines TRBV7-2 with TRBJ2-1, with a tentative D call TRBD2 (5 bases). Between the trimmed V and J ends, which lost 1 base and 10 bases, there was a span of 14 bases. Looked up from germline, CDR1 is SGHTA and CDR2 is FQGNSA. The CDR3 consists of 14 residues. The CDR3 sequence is CASSLVLANSEQFF. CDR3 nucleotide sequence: TGTGCCAGCAGCTTAGTTCTAGCTAACAGCGAGCAGTTCTTC.

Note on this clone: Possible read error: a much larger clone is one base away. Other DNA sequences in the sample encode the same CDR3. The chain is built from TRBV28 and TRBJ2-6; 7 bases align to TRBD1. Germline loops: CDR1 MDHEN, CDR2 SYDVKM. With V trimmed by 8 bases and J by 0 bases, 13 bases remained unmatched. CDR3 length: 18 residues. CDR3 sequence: CASRVRDSYFSGANVLTF. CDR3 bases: TGTGCCAGCCGGGTACGGGACAGTTACTTCTCTGGGGCCAACGTCCTGACTTTC.

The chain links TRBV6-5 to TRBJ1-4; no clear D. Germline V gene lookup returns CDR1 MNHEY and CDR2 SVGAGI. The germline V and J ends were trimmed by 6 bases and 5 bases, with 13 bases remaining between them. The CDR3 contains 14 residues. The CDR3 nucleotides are TGTGCCAGCAGGACTACTCCCAGAAATGAAAAACTGTTTTTT. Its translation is CASRTTPRNEKLFF.

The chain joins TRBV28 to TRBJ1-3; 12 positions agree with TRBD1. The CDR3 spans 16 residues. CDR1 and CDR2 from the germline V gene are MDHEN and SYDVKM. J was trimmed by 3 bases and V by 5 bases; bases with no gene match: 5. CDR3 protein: CASSNGDRGLGNTIYF. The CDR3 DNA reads TGTGCCAGCAGTAATGGGGACAGGGGGCTTGGAAACACCATATATTTT.

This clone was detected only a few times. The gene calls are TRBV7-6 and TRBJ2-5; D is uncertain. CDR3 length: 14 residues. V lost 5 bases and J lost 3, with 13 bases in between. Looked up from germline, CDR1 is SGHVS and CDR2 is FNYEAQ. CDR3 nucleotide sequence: TGTGCCAGCAGCCCCATTCTCGGAGAAGAGACCCAGTACTTC. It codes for CASSPILGEETQYF.

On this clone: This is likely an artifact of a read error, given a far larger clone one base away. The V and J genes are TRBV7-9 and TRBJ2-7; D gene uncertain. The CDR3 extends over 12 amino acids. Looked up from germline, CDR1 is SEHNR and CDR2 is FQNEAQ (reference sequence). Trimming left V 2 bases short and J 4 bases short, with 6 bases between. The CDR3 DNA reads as TGTGCCAGCAGCTTATTCGGGTACGAGCAGTACTTC. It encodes CASSLFGYEQYF.